Listed below are T cell receptor beta chains from one sample, sequenced in a study of spatial heterogeneity in lung cancer. MiXCR, applied by TCRdb to the 5' RACE reads, yields one record per CDR3 protein. The table shows roughly 120,000 distinct CDR3 sequences, with more than 10% occurring only once. This material consisted of PBMCs, taken at follow-up. The receptor set was obtained from a female donor with early-stage non-small cell lung cancer. Each CDR3 is given with its conserved first and last residue.

j_gene | v_gene | CDR3aa
TRBJ2-5 | TRBV5-1 | CASSSPGGLYETQYF
TRBJ2-1 | TRBV5-6 | CASSHNRGAGGQFF
TRBJ2-4 | TRBV28 | CASSPPWAGSLAKNIQYF
TRBJ1-2 | TRBV29-1 | CSVGGAGQGYGYTF
TRBJ2-3 | TRBV7-2 | CASSSWTSGTDTQYF
TRBJ2-6 | TRBV28 | CASSNTWTSWASGANVLTF
TRBJ1-5 | TRBV15 | CATSGTVWRAQHF
TRBJ2-5 | TRBV5-4 | CASSVKLAEQETQYF
TRBJ2-3 | TRBV11-3 | CASSRTSGRGADTQYF
TRBJ2-7 | TRBV19 | CASSIINEQYF
TRBJ2-1 | TRBV19 | CASSRNRAPSYNEQFF
TRBJ1-2 | TRBV7-8 | CASSPRTTLGGYTF
TRBJ1-2 | TRBV12-3/TRBV12-4 | CASSRGEGRGYTF
TRBJ1-5 | TRBV12-3/TRBV12-4 | CASSVGRVNQPQHF
TRBJ2-1 | TRBV5-1 | CASSLGLAGVYEQFF
TRBJ1-2 | TRBV2 | CASSAGTVLSYYGYTF
TRBJ1-5 | TRBV9 | CASSVNTEMRRDSNQPQHF
TRBJ2-7 | TRBV2 | CASSQDSSYEQYF
TRBJ2-5 | TRBV5-1 | CASSLLTGQETQYF
TRBJ2-2 | TRBV14 | CASSSRAPNTGELFF
TRBJ2-3 | TRBV19 | CASSPWTTDTQYF
TRBJ2-3 | TRBV29-1 | CSVDSLSTDTQYF
TRBJ2-3 | TRBV20-1 | CSARVAGVFVLDTQYF
TRBJ1-2 | TRBV5-6 | CASSSLQGVRGYTF
TRBJ1-1 | TRBV30 | CAWRKGAAFF
TRBJ1-5 | TRBV19 | CASSPTGSGNQPQHF
TRBJ2-3 | TRBV29-1 | CSVGPSGSADTQYF
TRBJ2-7 | TRBV10-3 | CATTGGYEQYF
TRBJ2-2 | TRBV6-5 | CASRTGASNTGELFF
TRBJ2-1 | TRBV20-1 | CSATGAGRGNNEQFF
TRBJ1-1 | TRBV7-9 | CASSPRSAGGTEAFF
TRBJ1-5 | TRBV19 | CASRTTGEGQPQHF
TRBJ2-3 | TRBV11-2 | CASSTGGFADTQYF
TRBJ1-1 | TRBV30 | CAWSVQPGTEAFF
TRBJ1-2 | TRBV4-2 | CASSQGGLAANYGYTF
TRBJ2-5 | TRBV10-3 | CAISENGQETQYF
TRBJ2-1 | TRBV28 | CASSSSGSSYNEQFF
TRBJ2-1 | TRBV19 | CASSTQYSTYGEQFF
TRBJ2-2 | TRBV5-1 | CATRTGVTGELFF
TRBJ2-6 | TRBV18 | CASSRASGANVLTF
TRBJ2-3 | TRBV5-1 | CASSGGRPLTDTQYF
TRBJ1-2 | TRBV28 | CASSVPRTVANYGYTF
TRBJ1-1 | TRBV27 | CASSSRQGRAFF
TRBJ2-7 | TRBV11-2 | CASSLGAGWRYEQYF
TRBJ1-5 | TRBV19 | CASSIRPKEPQHF
TRBJ1-2 | TRBV28 | CASSPRGQNYGYTF
TRBJ2-1 | TRBV6-2/TRBV6-3 | CASSYDGRSVSSYNEQFF
TRBJ2-1 | TRBV28 | CASSRVERSSYNEQFF
TRBJ2-3 | TRBV29-1 | CSVESANTQYF
TRBJ2-7 | TRBV18 | CASSPKETGTQYF
TRBJ2-7 | TRBV28 | CASSFGYRSSYEQYF
TRBJ2-3 | TRBV11-2 | CASSPSVPGLTADTQYF
TRBJ2-3 | TRBV10-3 | CAISDERDISTDTQYF
TRBJ1-6 | TRBV28 | CASRPGSVNSPLHF
TRBJ2-5 | TRBV21-1 | CASSTRTAYQETQYF
TRBJ1-6 | TRBV7-2 | CASSLSASPLHF
TRBJ1-5 | TRBV15 | CATSRDDRVGQPQHF
TRBJ2-2 | TRBV18 | CASSPARNRGTGELFF
TRBJ1-1 | TRBV2 | CASSVERSNTEAFF